This T cell receptor beta chain was recovered during a study of T cell changes during pregnancy in multiple sclerosis. Germline CDR1 reads SGDLS; CDR2 reads YYNGEE. The length of the CDR3 is 15 residues. The V end lost 0 bases, the J end lost 1 base, and 8 bases lay between the germline ends. Assay: immunoSEQ multiplex PCR; the TCRdb copy retains only in-frame clones and omits some. The top ten hold approximately 0.52% of the sample, which has about 38,000 clones, about 90% seen once. The V call is TRBV9, the J call TRBJ1-5; D remains ambiguous. The sequence derives from a female donor with multiple sclerosis, enrolled in a pregnancy study. The specimen comprised CD4+ T cells from peripheral blood mononuclear cells, sampled in the second trimester of pregnancy. In DNA, the CDR3 is TGTGCCAGCAGCGTAGGGCCGGGAAGCAATCAGCCCCAGCATTTT. It yields the protein CASSVGPGSNQPQHF.